There are a few counts of the clone carrying this T cell receptor beta chain. Antigen: not known. The source of the sample is a study of T cells in Graves' hyperthyroidism and ophthalmopathy. As for the study in general: At initial diagnosis, before any treatment had begun, peripheral blood was obtained.

J was trimmed by 3 bases and V by 8 bases; bases with no gene match: 12. Germline V gene lookup returns CDR1 SQVTM and CDR2 ANQGSEA. This CDR3 comprises 15 residues. The study's findings and limits: Most clonotypes expanded in the thyroid (above 0.001) were also present in blood.

Amplified TCR beta CDR3 regions came from RNA transcripts. TCR CDR3 underwent first-round RT-PCR with the HTBI primer set. TCRdb re-analysed the multiplex PCR reads in MiXCR, keeping a single row per CDR3 protein. The sample carries about 740,000 distinct CDR3 sequences, approximately 15% recorded once. Sequenced sample: blood. The chain links TRBV29-1 to TRBJ2-2, with 7 nucleotides matching TRBD1. The sequence came from a woman in her late teens or twenties with Graves' hyperthyroidism. DNA for the CDR3: TGCAGCACCCACAAACAGGGGCTTGACACCGGGGAGCTGTTTTTT. The encoded protein is CSTHKQGLDTGELFF.